The 29 T cell receptor beta chains below all came from one sample that was sequenced in a study of blood T cell repertoires in COVID-19. Here immunoSEQ multiplex PCR was the method, and the copy in TCRdb shows in-frame clones only, minus some. There are 30,000 to 40,000 clones in the sample; about 90% occur only once, and around 10% lies in the top ten. Source material: peripheral blood. These receptors were obtained from an elderly man with active COVID-19.

V gene TRBV5-1 combines with J gene TRBJ2-1, with 10 nucleotides matching TRBD2. Germline CDR1 is SGHRS and CDR2 is YFSETQ. V shed 5 bases and J 1 base; nucleotides not matched to a gene: 9. This CDR3 has 17 residues. The CDR3 bases are TGCGCCAGCAGAGTGCTAGCGGGAGAAGGGTCCTACAATGAGCAGTTCTTC. This sequence encodes CASRVLAGEGSYNEQFF.

The chain joins TRBV7-8 to TRBJ2-5; 7 nucleotides align to TRBD2. CDR3 length: 12 amino acids. With V trimmed by 5 bases and J by 7 bases, 4 bases remained unmatched. CDR1 and CDR2 (germline): SGHVS, FQNEAQ. CDR3 sequence: CASSGTMGTQYF. For the CDR3, the DNA is TGTGCCAGCAGCGGGACTATGGGGACCCAGTACTTC.

This clone was seen only a few times. DNA for the CDR3: TGTGCCAGCAGTCGGCAGGGTCCGCCCTACGAGCAGTACTTC. This gives the protein CASSRQGPPYEQYF. This chain links TRBV27 with TRBJ2-7, with a weak D call TRBD1 (5 bases). The CDR3 totals 14 residues. The V end was cut by 5 bases, the J end by 2 bases, with 13 bases between. In germline, CDR1 is MNHEY, CDR2 SMNVEV (reference sequence).

This chain joins TRBV29-1 and TRBJ2-7, with D hard to call. V gave up 7 bases and J gave up 3 bases, with 13 bases separating them. Germline CDR1 reads SQVTM; CDR2 reads ANQGSEA. The CDR3 spans 12 residues. The CDR3 loop reads CSAVTSYYEQYF. The CDR3 nucleotides are TGCAGCGCCGTAACGAGTTACTACGAGCAGTACTTC.

The rearrangement links TRBV6-2 or TRBV6-3 to TRBJ1-2; perhaps TRBD1 as D (5 bases). The length of the CDR3 is 14 residues. V dropped 5 bases and J dropped 11 bases, with 21 bases sitting between them. Germline V gives CDR1 MNHEY, CDR2 SVGEGT. CDR3 protein: CASSTPAGGMRYTF. CDR3 in DNA: TGTGCCAGCAGTACCCCCGCCGGGGGGATGCGTTACACCTTC.

The chain uses TRBV19 and TRBJ1-4; D not certain. The ends were cut back, 8 bases at V and 5 bases at J, with 12 bases in the middle. The CDR3 is made up of 13 amino acids. CDR1 and CDR2 from the germline V gene are LNHDA and SQIVND (reference sequence). DNA for the CDR3: TGTGCCAGTCGGGAGACACTGAATGAAAAACTGTTTTTT. It is translated as CASRETLNEKLFF.

This rearrangement joins TRBV9 to TRBJ2-5; maybe TRBD2 (6 bases). Trimming stripped 2 bases from V and 4 bases from J, with 12 bases between. This CDR3 is 14 amino acids long. Germline V gene sequence: CDR1 SGDLS, CDR2 YYNGEE. The CDR3 sequence is CASSVGGDRETQYF. Written as DNA, the CDR3 is TGTGCCAGCAGCGTCGGAGGGGACCGAGAGACCCAGTACTTC.

The chain joins TRBV28 to TRBJ2-3; TRBD1 might be the D (6 bases). The germline V gene has CDR1 MDHEN and CDR2 SYDVKM. The germline V and J ends were trimmed by 6 bases and 3 bases, with 22 bases remaining between them. This CDR3 has 17 residues. CDR3 nucleotides: TGTGCCAGCAGCTCCACAGGGAAGATCTCTTGGACAGATACGCAGTATTTT. It specifies CASSSTGKISWTDTQYF. Combining the CDR3 with reference TRBV28 and TRBJ2-3 gives the whole variable domain DVKVTQSSRYLVKRTGEKVFLECVQDMDHENMFWYRQDPGLGLRLIYFSYDVKMKEKGDIPEGYSVSREKKERFSLILESASTNQTSMYLCASSSTGKISWTDTQYFGPGTRLTVL.

The gene calls are TRBV10-1 and TRBJ2-3; the D gene is possibly TRBD2 (6 bases). With 3 bases removed from V and 4 bases from J, the gap between germline ends came to 20 bases. Germline CDR1 reads WNHNN; CDR2 reads SYGVQD (reference sequence). This CDR3 has 17 residues. The CDR3 DNA reads TGCGCCAGCAGTGATCTCGGGGCCGGGGGACTCCCAGATACGCAGTATTTT. Its translation: CASSDLGAGGLPDTQYF.

The J gene is TRBJ1-1, the V gene TRBV18; D is uncertain. From germline, CDR1 is KGHSH and CDR2 LQKENI. Trimming removed 4 bases from V and 1 base from J, with 10 bases in between. The CDR3 is made up of 14 amino acids. This chain's CDR3 is CASSRERGNTEAFF. CDR3 sequence (DNA): TGTGCCAGCTCACGCGAGCGAGGGAACACTGAAGCTTTCTTT.

The chain carries TRBV21-1 and TRBJ2-2; the DNA was not used to check the table's D call, TRBD2. TRBV21-1 is flagged as a pseudogene. This CDR3 has 17 amino acids. The CDR3 coding sequence is TGTGCCAGCAGCAAAGCAAATCCGTCGGGGGGCACCGGGGAGCTGTTTTTT. Protein sequence: CASSKANPSGGTGELFF.

The chain links TRBV29-1 to TRBJ2-3; 9 bases line up with TRBD2. The CDR3 extends over 14 amino acids. Germline V gene sequence: CDR1 SQVTM, CDR2 ANQGSEA. The V gene end was trimmed by 2 bases and the J gene end by 3 bases; junction bases not matched to a gene: 3. The CDR3 DNA follows: TGCAGCGTTGAAAGTAGCGGGAGAACAGATACGCAGTATTTT. Encoded protein: CSVESSGRTDTQYF.

J is TRBJ2-7 and V is TRBV7-2; D remains ambiguous. The CDR3 spans 14 residues. The V gene's germline CDR1 is SGHTA and CDR2 FQGNSA. V gave up 1 base and J gave up 3 bases, with 10 bases separating them. CDR3 in amino acids: CASSLGQVYYEQYF. CDR3 nucleotides: TGTGCCAGCAGCTTAGGGCAGGTGTACTACGAGCAGTACTTC.

The chain has TRBV6-5 and TRBJ2-1; 10 nucleotides agree with TRBD2. The CDR3 is 14 amino acids. With V trimmed by 6 bases and J by 5 bases, 4 bases remained unmatched. Germline CDR1 reads MNHEY; CDR2 reads SVGAGI. CDR3 sequence: CASRRTSGNNEQFF. DNA for the CDR3: TGTGCCAGCAGGCGGACTAGCGGAAACAATGAGCAGTTCTTC.

The V and J genes are TRBV5-1 and TRBJ2-1; D gene uncertain. V dropped 1 base and J dropped 7 bases, with 9 bases sitting between them. This CDR3 has 13 amino acids. Germline values: CDR1 SGHRS, CDR2 YFSETQ. CDR3 residues: CASSLKPGNEQFF. The CDR3 region has the DNA TGCGCCAGCAGCTTGAAGCCCGGGAATGAGCAGTTCTTC. Using reference TRBV5-1 and TRBJ2-1 for the parts outside the CDR3, the full variable domain is KAGVTQTPRYLIKTRGQQVTLSCSPISGHRSVSWYQQTPGQGLQFLFEYFSETQRNKGNFPGRFSGRQFSNSRSEMNVSTLELGDSALYLCASSLKPGNEQFFGPGTRLTVL.

This clone has more than one count but fewer than ten. CDR3 DNA sequence: TGTGCCAGCAATCCGGGACAGGGGTTCTACGAGCAGTACTTC. Translating gives CASNPGQGFYEQYF. The J gene is TRBJ2-7, the V gene TRBV2, with TRBD1 identical over 10 bases. The CDR3 runs 14 residues. J lost 3 bases, V lost 7 bases, and 6 bases had no gene match. The V gene's germline CDR1 is SNHLY and CDR2 FYNNEI.

The V and J genes are TRBV3-1 (or the pseudogene TRBV3-2) and TRBJ2-7; TRBD2 matches at 7 bases. The CDR3 sequence is 13 residues long. Trimming took 4 bases from V and 10 from J; bases not matched to a gene: 10. The germline V gene encodes CDR1 LGHDT and CDR2 YNNKEL (reference sequence). CDR3 sequence: CASSPGGLGLQYF. The CDR3 DNA follows: TGTGCCAGCAGCCCGGGGGGACTTGGGTTACAGTACTTC.

This CDR3 is CASSSGRESSYEQYF. The CDR3, as DNA: TGTGCCAGCAGTTCAGGACGGGAAAGCTCCTACGAGCAGTACTTC. J is TRBJ2-7 and V is TRBV18; D possibly corresponds to TRBD2 (5 bases). From germline, CDR1 is KGHSH and CDR2 LQKENI. V lost 8 bases, J lost 0 bases, and 17 bases lay in between. This CDR3 contains 15 residues.

V is TRBV5-8 and J is TRBJ2-6; D perhaps matches TRBD1 (5 bases). This CDR3 is 18 amino acids long. Trimming cost V 2 bases and J 0 bases, with 15 bases left between them. Germline assignment: CDR1 SGHTS and CDR2 YDEGEE. The CDR3 spells CASSLWSGAGSGANVLTF. The CDR3 DNA reads TGTGCCAGCAGCTTATGGTCTGGGGCAGGCTCTGGGGCCAACGTCCTGACTTTC.

V is TRBV9 and J is TRBJ1-4; D is perhaps TRBD1 (6 bases). This CDR3 contains 14 residues. V gave up 0 bases and J gave up 7 bases, with 10 bases separating them. Germline V CDR1 and CDR2: SGDLS, YYNGEE. The CDR3 spells CASSVGTAGEKLFF. In nucleotides, the CDR3 is TGTGCCAGCAGCGTAGGGACAGCCGGTGAAAAACTGTTTTTT.

The J gene is TRBJ1-3, the V gene TRBV3-1 (or the pseudogene TRBV3-2), with D unresolved. V was cut by 1 base and J by 0 bases, with 10 bases left in between. Germline values: CDR1 LGHDT, CDR2 YNNKEL (reference sequence). This CDR3 has 16 amino acids. CDR3 DNA: TGTGCCAGCAGCCAAGTTCACGTCGGCTCTGGAAACACCATATATTTT. Translated: CASSQVHVGSGNTIYF.

V and J are TRBV7-2 and TRBJ2-2, with 14 bases that match TRBD2. CDR3 length: 19 residues. The J segment lost 5 bases and the V segment lost 3 bases, leaving 11 bases of the junction unmatched. The V gene's germline CDR1 is SGHTA and CDR2 FQGNSA. CDR3 DNA sequence: TGTGCCAGCAGCTTGGGACTAGCGGGAGTGAAGGGAGGAACCGGGGAGCTGTTTTTT. Translated: CASSLGLAGVKGGTGELFF.

The chain employs TRBV28 and TRBJ2-2; 8 bases are shared with TRBD1. Germline assignment: CDR1 MDHEN and CDR2 SYDVKM. V dropped 5 bases and J dropped 5; count of bases not matched to a gene: 10. This CDR3 has 16 amino acids. CDR3 DNA: TGTGCCAGCAGTACCCGGACAGGGCATTTAACCGGGGAGCTGTTTTTT. Its translation: CASSTRTGHLTGELFF.

This chain connects TRBV5-1 to TRBJ2-7, with 10 positions matching TRBD2. Germline loops: CDR1 SGHRS, CDR2 YFSETQ. V was clipped by 0 bases and J by 5 bases; unmatched bases: 5. This CDR3 is 15 amino acids long. The CDR3 nucleotides are TGCGCCAGCAGCTTGGAAGCGGGAGGGCCACACGAGCAGTACTTC. Its protein is CASSLEAGGPHEQYF.

The CDR3 loop reads CASKGPRLAIHEQFF. The CDR3 coding sequence is TGTGCCAGCAAGGGCCCGAGACTAGCGATCCATGAGCAGTTCTTC. This chain links TRBV3-1 (or the pseudogene TRBV3-2) with TRBJ2-1; 8 bases are a match to TRBD2. J gave up 8 bases and V 7 bases, and 13 bases lay outside the gene matches. Germline values: CDR1 LGHDT, CDR2 YNNKEL (reference sequence). The CDR3 sequence is 15 residues long.

The rearrangement links TRBV6-2 or TRBV6-3 to TRBJ2-3, with 9 bases that match TRBD2. In germline, CDR1 is MNHEY, CDR2 SVGEGT. The CDR3 is made up of 17 amino acids. Trimming cost V 0 bases and J 0 bases; bases outside gene matches: 4. CDR3 DNA: TGTGCCAGCAGTTACTCCAGCGGGAGGATTAGCACAGATACGCAGTATTTT. It translates to CASSYSSGRISTDTQYF.

CDR3 region: CASSSVAGGGETQYF. CDR3 DNA sequence: TGTGCCAGCAGTTCCGTAGCGGGAGGGGGAGAGACCCAGTACTTC. J is TRBJ2-5 and V is TRBV28; 11 bases map to TRBD2. The CDR3 is made up of 15 amino acids. Losses at the gene ends were 4 bases for V and 4 bases for J; bases not matched to a gene: 5. Germline values: CDR1 MDHEN, CDR2 SYDVKM.

This clone was seen a handful of times. The CDR3 nucleotides are TGTGCCAGCAGCTTAGGGCAGGGGGCCGGTGAAAAACTGTTTTTT. Translation: CASSLGQGAGEKLFF. The gene calls are TRBV7-6 and TRBJ1-4, with TRBD1 matching 8 bases. CDR3 length: 15 amino acids. The germline V gene encodes CDR1 SGHVS and CDR2 FNYEAQ. The junction had 5 bases not matched to a gene; V was cut back by 1 base and J by 7 bases.

V and J are TRBV24-1 and TRBJ2-2; 10 bases line up with TRBD2. This CDR3 is 16 amino acids long. Germline-derived CDR1 and CDR2 are KGHDR and SFDVKD. After removal of 9 bases from V and 1 base from J, the junction contained 7 bases not matched to a gene. CDR3 bases: TGTGCCACCGGGGTCGGACTAGCGGTGAACACCGGGGAGCTGTTTTTT. Protein sequence: CATGVGLAVNTGELFF.